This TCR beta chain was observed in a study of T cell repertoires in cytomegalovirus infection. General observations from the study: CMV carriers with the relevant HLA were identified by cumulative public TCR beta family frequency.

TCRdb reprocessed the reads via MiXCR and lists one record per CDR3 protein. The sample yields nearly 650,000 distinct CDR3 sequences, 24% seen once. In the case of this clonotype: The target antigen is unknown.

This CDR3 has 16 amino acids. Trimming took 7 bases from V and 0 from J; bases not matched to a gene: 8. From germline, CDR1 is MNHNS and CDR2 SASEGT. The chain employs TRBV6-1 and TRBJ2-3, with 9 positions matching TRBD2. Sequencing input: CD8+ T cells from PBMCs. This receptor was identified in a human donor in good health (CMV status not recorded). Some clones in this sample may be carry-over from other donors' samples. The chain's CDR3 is CASTLRLAVSTDTQYF. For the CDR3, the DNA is TGTGCCAGCACTCTTAGACTAGCGGTGAGCACAGATACGCAGTATTTT.